This T cell receptor beta chain was retrieved from a study of blood T cell repertoires in COVID-19. Study as a whole: Specimens from acute and convalescent COVID-19 originated in the United States, Italy and Spain. PBMCs, B-cell-depleted T cells, or T cells were the source of the cDNA or gDNA that made up the material.

The CDR3 covers 15 residues. CDR1 is LNHDA, CDR2 SQIVND, per germline (reference sequence). V gave up 4 bases and J gave up 5 bases, with 15 bases separating them. Clones were read by immunoSEQ multiplex PCR, and TCRdb kept only the in-frame ones, dropping some. Among some 220,000 clones listed, 75% to 85% were seen once. The chain is built from TRBV19 and TRBJ1-5, with D perhaps TRBD1 (5 bases). Sequencing used peripheral blood. The sequence derives from a woman aged 65 to 85 with COVID-19, enrolled during active disease. The CDR3 loop reads CASSTGPRAYQPQHF. The CDR3 nucleotides are TGTGCCAGTAGTACAGGGCCCAGGGCTTATCAGCCCCAGCATTTT.